Below are 26 T cell receptor beta chains sequenced from a single sample in a study of shared clonotypes between healthy human individuals. TCRdb's table, derived via immunoSEQ multiplex PCR, lists solely in-frame clones and lacks some. The table has 2 million to 2.5 million clones, around 92% seen once. Source material: naive CD4+ T cells from PBMCs. This sample's subset: CD45RA+ positively selected. The receptors originated from a man between 18 and 35 years old in good health. Some clones in this sample may be carry-over from other donors' samples.

V gene TRBV6-1 combines with J gene TRBJ2-7; D remains unclear. This CDR3 is 16 amino acids long. Germline-derived CDR1 and CDR2 are MNHNS and SASEGT. The ends were cut back, 2 bases at V and 0 bases at J, with 14 bases in the middle. Here the CDR3 DNA reads TGTGCCAGCAGTGAACTGGGTGGGCCACTCTCCTACGAGCAGTACTTC. Amino acids: CASSELGGPLSYEQYF.

The chain couples TRBV6-1 to TRBJ2-7, with TRBD2 as a possible D gene (7 bases). Germline V gives CDR1 MNHNS, CDR2 SASEGT. Deletions cut 2 bases from V and 2 bases from J, with 13 bases between. This CDR3 region has 15 residues. CDR3 region: CASSERGGPTYEQYF. In DNA, the CDR3 is TGTGCCAGCAGTGAAAGGGGGGGGCCTACCTACGAGCAGTACTTC.

This sequence joins TRBV5-4 and TRBJ1-2, with 7 bases lining up with TRBD1. The J segment lost 5 bases and the V segment lost 4 bases, leaving 5 bases of the junction unmatched. Germline V gene lookup returns CDR1 SGHNT and CDR2 YYREEE (reference sequence). This CDR3 is 13 amino acids long. The CDR3: CASSQGQLYGYTF. The CDR3, as DNA: TGTGCCAGCAGCCAGGGACAGCTTTATGGCTACACCTTC.

The genes are TRBV27 and TRBJ2-1; 9 bases are shared with TRBD2. The trim removed 7 bases at V and 2 bases at J, leaving 18 bases unmatched. This CDR3 has 19 residues. Germline V CDR1 and CDR2: MNHEY, SMNVEV (reference sequence). The DNA for the CDR3 is TGTGCCAGCATACAAAGGGGTGGCGGGAGGGGGGTTGCCTACAATGAGCAGTTCTTC. Encoded protein: CASIQRGGGRGVAYNEQFF.

The chain has TRBV5-1 and TRBJ2-1, with 9 bases matching TRBD2. Unmatched junction bases numbered 13, after V lost 1 base and J lost 8 bases. This CDR3 is 17 amino acids long. In germline, CDR1 is SGHRS, CDR2 YFSETQ. This CDR3 is CASSLSVAGASFDEQFF. In nucleotides, the CDR3 is TGCGCCAGCAGCTTGTCGGTAGCGGGAGCAAGTTTCGATGAGCAGTTCTTC.

The V and J genes are TRBV5-1 and TRBJ1-4; D gene uncertain. The germline V and J ends were trimmed by 4 bases and 6 bases, with 16 bases remaining between them. In germline, CDR1 is SGHRS, CDR2 YFSETQ. CDR3 size: 15 residues. The CDR3 region is CASSPAGYRDEKLFF. The CDR3 DNA reads as TGCGCCAGCAGCCCAGCGGGGTATCGGGATGAAAAACTGTTTTTT.

J is TRBJ2-4 and V is TRBV7-5; the D call in the table, TRBD1, was not verified against the DNA. TRBV7-5 is designated a pseudogene. This CDR3 has 19 residues. The CDR3 nucleotides are TGTGTCAGAAGCTCACTACCCCGAGGCAGGGGATTAGCCAAAAACATTCAGTACTTC. Protein: CVRSSLPRGRGLAKNIQYF.

This clone was observed a few times. V usage is TRBV5-6 and J usage is TRBJ1-5; D remains unclear. The CDR3 is 14 amino acids. Germline V gene sequence: CDR1 SGHDT, CDR2 YYEEEE. With 4 bases removed from V and 0 bases from J, the gap between germline ends came to 8 bases. As DNA, the CDR3 is TGTGCCAGCAGCGTGGGCCTTAGCAATCAGCCCCAGCATTTT. This gives the protein CASSVGLSNQPQHF.

This rearrangement joins TRBV15 to TRBJ1-1, with D perhaps TRBD1 (6 bases). In germline, CDR1 is LNHNV, CDR2 YYDKDF (reference sequence). The CDR3 loop spans 18 amino acids. Trimming pared 2 bases from V and 1 base from J, leaving 20 bases between. CDR3 in amino acids: CATSRTYWTVAGNTEAFF. In DNA form, the CDR3 reads TGTGCCACCAGCAGAACATACTGGACAGTCGCGGGGAACACTGAAGCTTTCTTT. Variable domain in full (rest from reference TRBV15 and TRBJ1-1): DAMVIQNPRYQVTQFGKPVTLSCSQTLNHNVMYWYQQKSSQAPKLLFHYYDKDFNNEADTPDNFQSRRPNTSFCFLDIRSPGLGDTAMYLCATSRTYWTVAGNTEAFFGQGTRLTVV.

The genes are TRBV30 and TRBJ1-1; no clear D gene. Germline CDR1 and CDR2: GTSNPN and SVGIG (reference sequence). With 4 bases removed from V and 1 base from J, the gap between germline ends came to 19 bases. The CDR3 sequence is 16 residues long. For the CDR3, the DNA is TGTGCCTGGACTAGTAACACGGTCCCGGGGAACACTGAAGCTTTCTTT. Encoded protein: CAWTSNTVPGNTEAFF.

The CDR3 region has the DNA TGTGCCAGCAGTTACTCCAACCAAGCTACCAGAGAGACCCAGTACTTC. Its translation: CASSYSNQATRETQYF. J is TRBJ2-5 and V is TRBV6-5; D call uncertain. The germline V gene encodes CDR1 MNHEY and CDR2 SVGAGI. The CDR3 is 16 residues long. V was pared by 0 bases and J by 4 bases, with 15 bases between.

V usage is TRBV5-4 and J usage is TRBJ1-6; possibly TRBD1 for D (5 bases). Trimming left V 3 bases short and J 5 bases short, with 15 bases between. The CDR3 runs to 16 residues. Germline assignment: CDR1 SGHNT and CDR2 YYREEE (reference sequence). The CDR3 protein is CASSYEPGRNNSPLHF. DNA of the CDR3: TGTGCCAGCAGCTATGAGCCGGGACGCAATAATTCACCCCTCCACTTT.

V usage is TRBV28 and J usage is TRBJ1-5; 7 nucleotides agree with TRBD1. Per the germline V gene, CDR1 is MDHEN and CDR2 is SYDVKM. The J segment lost 4 bases and the V segment lost 6 bases, leaving 9 bases of the junction unmatched. The CDR3 loop spans 15 amino acids. CDR3 bases: TGTGCCAGCAGCCCACACGGGACAGCTAATCAGCCCCAGCATTTT. Translation gives CASSPHGTANQPQHF.

The chain uses TRBV19 and TRBJ1-1, with D hard to call. This CDR3 is built from 14 residues. V was trimmed by 5 bases and J by 4 bases, leaving 14 bases between them. Looked up from germline, CDR1 is LNHDA and CDR2 is SQIVND (reference sequence). CDR3 in DNA: TGTGCCAGTAGTCCTACTATTGTGCCCACTGAAGCTTTCTTT. Its translation: CASSPTIVPTEAFF.

The chain carries TRBV6-6 and TRBJ1-1; perhaps TRBD1 as D (5 bases). This CDR3 has 16 residues. CDR1 is MNHNY, CDR2 SVGAGI, per germline (reference sequence). V dropped 6 bases and J dropped 2 bases, with 19 bases sitting between them. The CDR3 DNA reads TGTGCCAGCAGCACCCTAAAGGGTCGGGGCAACACTGAAGCTTTCTTT. This translates into CASSTLKGRGNTEAFF.

The chain is built from TRBV6-1 and TRBJ2-7; possible D gene TRBD1, 6 bases. The CDR3 length is 13 residues. Trimming pared 5 bases from V and 3 bases from J, leaving 11 bases between. CDR1 is MNHNS, CDR2 SASEGT, per germline. The CDR3 bases are TGTGCCAGCAGTACAACAGGGAGCTACGAGCAGTACTTC. It yields the protein CASSTTGSYEQYF.

This chain uses TRBV4-1 with TRBJ2-1; possible D gene TRBD2, 5 bases. The V end was cut by 1 base, the J end by 7 bases, with 14 bases between. Germline V lookup: CDR1 MGHRA, CDR2 YSYEKL. The CDR3 runs 15 residues. CDR3 in DNA: TGCGCCAGCAGCCAAGTTGGAGGTTTCTGGAATGAGCAGTTCTTC. Translation: CASSQVGGFWNEQFF.

The chain uses TRBV9 and TRBJ2-2; 13 bases fit TRBD2. CDR1 and CDR2 from the germline V gene are SGDLS and YYNGEE. Trimming at V came to 4 bases and at J to 4 bases, leaving 13 bases not matched to a gene. The CDR3 is made up of 19 amino acids. The CDR3 nucleotides are TGTGCCAGCAGCATCTCGGGACTAGCGGGATTACGTGGCACCGGGGAGCTGTTTTTT. Translating it yields CASSISGLAGLRGTGELFF.

The CDR3 sequence is CASTYSSADYEQYF. The DNA of the CDR3 is TGTGCCAGCACCTACTCTAGCGCCGACTACGAGCAGTACTTC. The rearrangement uses TRBV2 and TRBJ2-7, with a possible D match to TRBD2 (6 bases). CDR1 and CDR2 from the germline V gene are SNHLY and FYNNEI. This CDR3 has 14 amino acids. Trimming took 7 bases from V and 3 from J, leaving 16 bases between them.

The V call is TRBV4-1, the J call TRBJ2-1, with a tentative D call TRBD1 (5 bases). V was clipped by 0 bases and J by 9 bases, with 15 bases between them. The germline V gene encodes CDR1 MGHRA and CDR2 YSYEKL. There are 15 residues in the CDR3. The CDR3 sequence: CASSQDGQGNGEQFF. For the CDR3, the DNA is TGCGCCAGCAGCCAAGACGGCCAGGGTAACGGTGAGCAGTTCTTC.

Remarks on this clone: Additional DNA sequences in this sample encode the identical CDR3. The chain recombines TRBV9 with TRBJ2-5, with D unresolved. Trimming pared 3 bases from V and 5 bases from J, leaving 5 bases between. The CDR3 has 11 amino acids. Germline V lookup: CDR1 SGDLS, CDR2 YYNGEE. CDR3 bases: TGTGCCAGCAGCGCTTCTGAGACCCAGTACTTC. Protein: CASSASETQYF.

The chain carries TRBV15 and TRBJ1-1; tentative D call: TRBD1 (6 bases). There are 14 residues in the CDR3. Looked up from germline, CDR1 is LNHNV and CDR2 is YYDKDF (reference sequence). V dropped 6 bases and J dropped 3 bases, with 14 bases sitting between them. CDR3 DNA: TGTGCCACCAGGAAGGACAGACAGTACACTGAAGCTTTCTTT. Residues: CATRKDRQYTEAFF.

The chain employs TRBV5-1 and TRBJ2-1; 10 bases fit TRBD2. This CDR3 region has 16 residues. V gave up 4 bases and J gave up 0 bases; unmatched junction bases: 4. The germline CDR1 and CDR2 sequences are SGHRS and YFSETQ. CDR3: CASSTASGSSYNEQFF. The CDR3 DNA is TGCGCCAGCAGCACTGCTAGCGGGAGCTCCTACAATGAGCAGTTCTTC.

In its sample, this clone was seen once. The rearrangement joins TRBV18 to TRBJ2-7; 9 bases align to TRBD2. The CDR3 length is 14 residues. Germline loops: CDR1 KGHSH, CDR2 LQKENI. Trimming cost V 5 bases and J 2 bases; bases outside gene matches: 4. The CDR3 protein is CASSTGLATYEQYF. Written as DNA, the CDR3 is TGTGCCAGCTCAACGGGACTAGCCACCTACGAGCAGTACTTC.

Regarding this clone: The same CDR3 also results from other DNA sequences found in this sample. This chain uses TRBV29-1 with TRBJ2-1; no clear D gene. This CDR3 spans 11 amino acids. Germline assignment: CDR1 SQVTM and CDR2 ANQGSEA. Trimming shortened V by 2 bases and J by 6 bases, and 5 bases separated the two germline ends. CDR3 protein: CSVESGNEQFF. CDR3 sequence (DNA): TGCAGCGTTGAAAGTGGCAATGAGCAGTTCTTC.

In nucleotides, the CDR3 is TGTGCCAGCTCGGGACAGGACTATAGCAATCAGCCCCAGCATTTT. Translating gives CASSGQDYSNQPQHF. The chain carries TRBV2 and TRBJ1-5; 8 nucleotides align to TRBD1. Germline CDR1 is SNHLY and CDR2 is FYNNEI. V trimming: 8 bases; J trimming: 0 bases; junction bases outside the gene matches: 6. The CDR3 consists of 15 residues.